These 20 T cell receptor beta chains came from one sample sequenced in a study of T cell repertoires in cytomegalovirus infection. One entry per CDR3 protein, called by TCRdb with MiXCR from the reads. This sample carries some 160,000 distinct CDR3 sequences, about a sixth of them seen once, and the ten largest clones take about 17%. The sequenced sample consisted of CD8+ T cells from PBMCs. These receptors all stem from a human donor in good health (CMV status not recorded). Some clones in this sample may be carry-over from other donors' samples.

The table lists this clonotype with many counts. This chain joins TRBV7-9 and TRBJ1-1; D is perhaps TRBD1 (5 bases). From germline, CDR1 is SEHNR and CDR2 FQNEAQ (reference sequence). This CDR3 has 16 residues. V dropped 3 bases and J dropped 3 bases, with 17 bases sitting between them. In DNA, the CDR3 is TGTGCCAGCAGCTTGGGACCGACGATGCCGGACACTGAAGCTTTCTTT. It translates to CASSLGPTMPDTEAFF.

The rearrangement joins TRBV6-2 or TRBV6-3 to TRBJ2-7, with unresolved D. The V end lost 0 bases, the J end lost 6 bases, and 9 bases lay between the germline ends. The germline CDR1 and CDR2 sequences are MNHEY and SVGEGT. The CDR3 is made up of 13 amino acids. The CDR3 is CASSYSLRAEQYF. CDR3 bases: TGTGCCAGCAGTTACTCACTTAGGGCCGAGCAGTACTTC.

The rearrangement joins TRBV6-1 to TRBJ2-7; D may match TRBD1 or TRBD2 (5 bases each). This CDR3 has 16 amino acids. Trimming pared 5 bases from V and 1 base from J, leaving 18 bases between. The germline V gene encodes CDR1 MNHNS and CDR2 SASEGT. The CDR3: CASSPPGYEGSYEQYF. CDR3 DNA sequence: TGTGCCAGCAGTCCCCCAGGATATGAGGGGTCCTACGAGCAGTACTTC.

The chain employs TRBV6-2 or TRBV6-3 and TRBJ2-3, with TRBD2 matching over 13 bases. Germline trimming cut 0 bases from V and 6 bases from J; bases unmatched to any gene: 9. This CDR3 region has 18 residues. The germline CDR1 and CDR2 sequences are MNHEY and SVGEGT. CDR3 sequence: CASSYSLLAGGPGDTQYF. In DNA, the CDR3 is TGTGCCAGCAGTTACTCTCTACTAGCGGGAGGGCCGGGGGATACGCAGTATTTT.

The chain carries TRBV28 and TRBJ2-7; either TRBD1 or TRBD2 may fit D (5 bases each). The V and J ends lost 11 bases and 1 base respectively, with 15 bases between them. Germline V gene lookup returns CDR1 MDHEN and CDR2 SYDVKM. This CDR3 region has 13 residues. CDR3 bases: TGTGCCTACCGGGACCACTATTCCTACGAGCAGTACTTC. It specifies CAYRDHYSYEQYF.

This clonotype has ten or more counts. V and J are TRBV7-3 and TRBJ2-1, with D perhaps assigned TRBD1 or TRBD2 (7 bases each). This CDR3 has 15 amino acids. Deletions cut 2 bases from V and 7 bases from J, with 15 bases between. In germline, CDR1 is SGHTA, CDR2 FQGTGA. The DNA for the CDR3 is TGTGCCAGCAGCTTAGAGGGAGGGGGCGCGAATGAGCAGTTCTTC. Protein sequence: CASSLEGGGANEQFF.

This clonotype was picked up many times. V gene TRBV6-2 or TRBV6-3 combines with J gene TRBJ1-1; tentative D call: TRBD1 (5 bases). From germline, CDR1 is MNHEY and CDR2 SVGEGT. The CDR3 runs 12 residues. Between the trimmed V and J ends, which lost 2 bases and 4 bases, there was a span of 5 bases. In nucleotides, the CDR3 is TGTGCCAGCAGTTACGGGGGCACTGAAGCTTTCTTT. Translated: CASSYGGTEAFF.

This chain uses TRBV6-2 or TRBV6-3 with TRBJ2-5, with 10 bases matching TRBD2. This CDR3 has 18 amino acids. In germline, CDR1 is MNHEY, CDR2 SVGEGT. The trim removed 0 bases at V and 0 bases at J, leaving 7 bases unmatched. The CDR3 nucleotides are TGTGCCAGCAGTTACTCGCCACCGACTAGCGGGTACCAAGAGACCCAGTACTTC. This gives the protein CASSYSPPTSGYQETQYF.

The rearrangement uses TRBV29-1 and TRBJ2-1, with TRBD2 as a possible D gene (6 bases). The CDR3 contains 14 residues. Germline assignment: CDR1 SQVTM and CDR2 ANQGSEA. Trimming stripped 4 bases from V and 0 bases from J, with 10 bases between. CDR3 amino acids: CSVGDSSSYNEQFF. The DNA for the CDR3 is TGCAGCGTTGGGGACTCCAGCTCCTACAATGAGCAGTTCTTC.

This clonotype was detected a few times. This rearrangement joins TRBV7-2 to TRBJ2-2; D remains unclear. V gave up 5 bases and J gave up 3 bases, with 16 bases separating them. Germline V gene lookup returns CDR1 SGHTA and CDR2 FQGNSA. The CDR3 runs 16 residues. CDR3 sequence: CASSLGPLGYTGELFF. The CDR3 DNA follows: TGTGCCAGCAGCCTCGGGCCCCTGGGGTACACCGGGGAGCTGTTTTTT.

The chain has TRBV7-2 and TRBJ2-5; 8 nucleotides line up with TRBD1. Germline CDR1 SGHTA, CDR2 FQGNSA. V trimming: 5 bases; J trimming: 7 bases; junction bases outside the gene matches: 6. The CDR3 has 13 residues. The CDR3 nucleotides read TGTGCCAGCAGCCCAGGACAGGGAGGGACCCAGTACTTC. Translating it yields CASSPGQGGTQYF.

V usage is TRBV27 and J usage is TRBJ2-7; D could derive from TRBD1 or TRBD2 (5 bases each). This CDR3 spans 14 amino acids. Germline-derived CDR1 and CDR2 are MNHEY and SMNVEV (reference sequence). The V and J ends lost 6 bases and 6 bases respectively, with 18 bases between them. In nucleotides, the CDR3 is TGTGCCAGCAGCCTGACAGCGGACTTGACCGAGCAGTACTTC. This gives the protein CASSLTADLTEQYF.

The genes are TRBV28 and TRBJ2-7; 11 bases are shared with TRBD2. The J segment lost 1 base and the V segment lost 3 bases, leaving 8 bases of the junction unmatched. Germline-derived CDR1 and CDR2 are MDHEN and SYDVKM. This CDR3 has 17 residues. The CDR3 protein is CASSLLAGGPESYEQYF. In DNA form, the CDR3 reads TGTGCCAGCAGTTTGCTAGCGGGAGGCCCTGAGTCCTACGAGCAGTACTTC.

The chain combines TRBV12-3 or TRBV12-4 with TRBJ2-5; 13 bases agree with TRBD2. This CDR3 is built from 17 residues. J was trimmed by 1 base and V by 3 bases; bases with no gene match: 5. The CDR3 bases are TGTGCCAGCAGTTTTGAGACTAGCGGGGGGCTCCAAGAGACCCAGTACTTC. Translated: CASSFETSGGLQETQYF.

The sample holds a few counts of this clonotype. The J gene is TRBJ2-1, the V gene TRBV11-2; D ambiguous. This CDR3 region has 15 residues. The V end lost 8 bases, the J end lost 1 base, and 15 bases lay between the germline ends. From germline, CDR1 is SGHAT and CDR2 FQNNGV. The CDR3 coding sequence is TGTGCCAGCTTTGTTAGGGCGGAATCCTACAATGAGCAGTTCTTC. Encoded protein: CASFVRAESYNEQFF.

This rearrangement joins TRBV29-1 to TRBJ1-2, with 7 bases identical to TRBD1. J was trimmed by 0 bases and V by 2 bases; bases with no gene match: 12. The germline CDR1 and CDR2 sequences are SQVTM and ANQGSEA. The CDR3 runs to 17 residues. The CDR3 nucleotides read TGCAGCGTTGAATTGGGCCCTCGGACAGGCGCTAACTATGGCTACACCTTC. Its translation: CSVELGPRTGANYGYTF.

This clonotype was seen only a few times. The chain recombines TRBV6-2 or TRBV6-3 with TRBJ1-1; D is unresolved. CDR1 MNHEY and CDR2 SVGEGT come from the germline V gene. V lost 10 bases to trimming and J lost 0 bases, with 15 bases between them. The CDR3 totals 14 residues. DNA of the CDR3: TGTGCCACCAGAGCGGCCCCTATGAACACTGAAGCTTTCTTT. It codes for CATRAAPMNTEAFF.

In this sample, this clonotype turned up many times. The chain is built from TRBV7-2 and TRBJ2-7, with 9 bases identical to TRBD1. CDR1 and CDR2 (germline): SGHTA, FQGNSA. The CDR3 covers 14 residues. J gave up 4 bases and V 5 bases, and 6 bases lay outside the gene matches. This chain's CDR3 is CASSRGQGQYEQYF. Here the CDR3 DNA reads TGTGCCAGCAGCCGAGGACAGGGGCAGTACGAGCAGTACTTC.

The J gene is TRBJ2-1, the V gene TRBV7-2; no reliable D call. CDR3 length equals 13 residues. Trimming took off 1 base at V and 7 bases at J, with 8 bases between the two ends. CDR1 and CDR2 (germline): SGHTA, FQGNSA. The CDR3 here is CASSLVERNEQFF. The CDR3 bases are TGTGCCAGCAGCTTAGTTGAACGTAATGAGCAGTTCTTC.

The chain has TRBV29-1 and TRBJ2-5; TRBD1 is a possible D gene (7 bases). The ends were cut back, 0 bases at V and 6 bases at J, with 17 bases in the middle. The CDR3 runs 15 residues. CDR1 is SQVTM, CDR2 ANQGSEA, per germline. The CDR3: CSVEEGSSGGKTQYF. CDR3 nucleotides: TGCAGCGTTGAAGAAGGGAGCTCAGGGGGGAAGACCCAGTACTTC.